One sample yielded the 29 T cell receptor beta chains listed below, sequenced in a study of blood T cell repertoires in COVID-19. The method was immunoSEQ multiplex PCR; TCRdb's version includes in-frame clones alone and lacks a portion of them. The profile shows some 450,000 clones, around nine tenths of them singletons. Sample: peripheral blood. Receptor source: a young man with COVID-19, enrolled during active disease.

The chain uses TRBV18 and TRBJ2-3; TRBD2 matches at 10 bases. The J segment lost 5 bases and the V segment lost 4 bases, leaving 6 bases of the junction unmatched. This CDR3 is built from 15 residues. The germline gives CDR1 KGHSH, CDR2 LQKENI. The CDR3 here is CASSQLAGGGDTQYF. CDR3 DNA sequence: TGTGCCAGCTCACAATTAGCGGGAGGCGGAGATACGCAGTATTTT. The full variable domain, in which reference TRBV18 and TRBJ2-3 provide the parts outside the CDR3, is NAGVMQNPRHLVRRRGQEARLRCSPMKGHSHVYWYRQLPEEGLKFMVYLQKENIIDESGMPKERFSAEFPKEGPSILRIQQVVRGDSAAYFCASSQLAGGGDTQYFGPGTRLTVL.

The rearrangement uses TRBV2 and TRBJ1-2, with 8 nucleotides matching TRBD1. This CDR3 contains 13 residues. Trimming removed 5 bases from V and 7 bases from J; junction bases left unmatched: 6. The V gene's germline CDR1 is SNHLY and CDR2 FYNNEI. The CDR3 region has the DNA TGTGCCAGCAGTCCACAGGGGGAGTCTGGCTACACCTTC. This sequence encodes CASSPQGESGYTF.

The chain is built from TRBV2 and TRBJ2-2, with D uncertain. Germline V gene sequence: CDR1 SNHLY, CDR2 FYNNEI. V was pared by 10 bases and J by 0 bases, with 9 bases between. The CDR3 spans 13 residues. This chain's CDR3 is CATSGSNTGELFF. In DNA form, the CDR3 reads TGTGCCACCTCGGGTTCGAACACCGGGGAGCTGTTTTTT.

This clone was observed a single time. The chain employs TRBV6-5 and TRBJ1-2, with D possibly being TRBD1 (5 bases). The CDR3 has 13 amino acids. Trimming shortened V by 11 bases and J by 0 bases, and 13 bases separated the two germline ends. Per the germline V gene, CDR1 is MNHEY and CDR2 is SVGAGI. The CDR3 DNA sequence: TGTGCCGGGCAGACAGCAGCTAACTATGGCTACACCTTC. Translating it yields CAGQTAANYGYTF.

This chain joins TRBV2 and TRBJ1-4; TRBD1 matches at 9 bases. The V segment lost 7 bases and the J segment 5 bases; nucleotides outside the gene matches: 5. Germline V gene data show CDR1 as SNHLY and CDR2 as FYNNEI. This CDR3 region has 14 residues. The CDR3 protein is CASTRDRENEKLFF. The CDR3 region has the DNA TGTGCCAGCACCAGGGACAGGGAAAATGAAAAACTGTTTTTT.

The chain recombines TRBV5-1 with TRBJ2-6; 7 bases line up with TRBD1. The CDR3 covers 18 residues. The V gene's germline CDR1 is SGHRS and CDR2 YFSETQ. Trimming removed 4 bases from V and 0 bases from J; junction bases left unmatched: 10. This CDR3 is CASSPDRQGPSGANVLTF. The CDR3 DNA follows: TGCGCCAGCAGCCCAGATCGACAGGGCCCCTCTGGGGCCAACGTCCTGACTTTC. The complete variable domain, with remaining parts taken from reference TRBV5-1 and TRBJ2-6, reads KAGVTQTPRYLIKTRGQQVTLSCSPISGHRSVSWYQQTPGQGLQFLFEYFSETQRNKGNFPGRFSGRQFSNSRSEMNVSTLELGDSALYLCASSPDRQGPSGANVLTFGAGSRLTVL.

This chain joins TRBV5-1 and TRBJ1-3; D is undetermined. The CDR3 is 14 residues long. The V gene's germline CDR1 is SGHRS and CDR2 YFSETQ. With 0 bases removed from V and 1 base from J, the gap between germline ends came to 5 bases. CDR3 sequence reads: CASSLDTSGNTIYF. The CDR3, as DNA: TGCGCCAGCAGCTTGGATACATCTGGAAACACCATATATTTT.

V and J are TRBV2 and TRBJ2-3; D remains unclear. Per germline, CDR1 SNHLY and CDR2 FYNNEI. Trimming took 5 bases from V and 9 from J, leaving 6 bases between them. The CDR3 extends over 10 amino acids. The CDR3 bases are TGTGCCAGCAGTATTGGCACGCAGTATTTT. Protein product: CASSIGTQYF.

The chain links TRBV24-1 to TRBJ2-2; D might be TRBD2 (6 bases). V was cut by 1 base and J by 6 bases, with 17 bases left in between. Germline V CDR1 and CDR2: KGHDR, SFDVKD. The CDR3 consists of 17 residues. The CDR3 region has the DNA TGTGCCACCAGTGATTTTAGGGACTCCCGTGCAGCCGGGGAGCTGTTTTTT. Amino acids: CATSDFRDSRAAGELFF.

CDR3 DNA sequence: TGCAGTGCTAGTAGAATCATGGGGACAGGATCCTCCTACGAGCAGTACTTC. This translates into CSASRIMGTGSSYEQYF. The gene calls are TRBV20-1 and TRBJ2-7; 8 bases align to TRBD1. CDR3 length equals 17 residues. Germline assignment: CDR1 DFQATT and CDR2 SNEGSKA (reference sequence). Germline trimming cut 3 bases from V and 0 bases from J; bases unmatched to any gene: 13.

The J gene is TRBJ2-7, the V gene TRBV9; D is undetermined. V shed 0 bases and J shed 0 bases, with 13 bases lying between them. The CDR3 consists of 16 residues. Germline-derived CDR1 and CDR2 are SGDLS and YYNGEE. The CDR3 DNA sequence: TGTGCCAGCAGCGTAGCCCCTAGTTCAAGCTCCTACGAGCAGTACTTC. The encoded protein is CASSVAPSSSSYEQYF.

The V and J genes are TRBV27 and TRBJ2-2; the D gene is possibly TRBD2 (6 bases). There are 14 residues in the CDR3. V lost 3 bases, J lost 6 bases, and 11 bases lay in between. Germline CDR1 MNHEY, CDR2 SMNVEV (reference sequence). The chain's CDR3 is CASSLEGLAGELFF. CDR3 bases: TGTGCCAGCAGTTTGGAGGGGTTAGCCGGGGAGCTGTTTTTT.

About this clone itself: Other nucleotide sequences in the sample specify the same CDR3. This CDR3 is CAISDTSSDTQYF. In DNA, the CDR3 is TGTGCCATCAGTGATACTTCCTCAGATACGCAGTATTTT. The genes are TRBV10-3 and TRBJ2-3; the D is unclear. Germline assignment: CDR1 ENHRY and CDR2 SYGVKD. V was shortened by 3 bases and J by 4 bases, with 8 bases between the two germline ends. CDR3 size: 13 residues.

V and J are TRBV7-6 and TRBJ2-1; 10 bases match TRBD2. After removal of 5 bases from V and 8 bases from J, the junction contained 12 bases not matched to a gene. The CDR3 totals 16 residues. Germline V gene lookup returns CDR1 SGHVS and CDR2 FNYEAQ. This chain's CDR3 is CASSPRLAGALDEQFF. The CDR3 bases are TGTGCCAGCAGCCCCCGGCTAGCGGGGGCCTTGGATGAGCAGTTCTTC.

With regard to this clone: The same CDR3 also results from other DNA sequences found in this sample. The V call is TRBV3-1 (or the pseudogene TRBV3-2), the J call TRBJ2-7; tentatively, D is TRBD2 (6 bases). In germline, CDR1 is LGHDT, CDR2 YNNKEL (reference sequence). Trimming left V 4 bases short and J 2 bases short, with 9 bases between. The CDR3 runs to 13 residues. The CDR3 is CASSPGLPYEQYF. CDR3 sequence (DNA): TGTGCCAGCAGCCCGGGACTCCCCTACGAGCAGTACTTC.

The V and J genes are TRBV24-1 and TRBJ2-1; TRBD1 is a possible D gene (5 bases). Germline CDR1 reads KGHDR; CDR2 reads SFDVKD. The V gene lost 4 bases and the J gene lost 3 bases, with 15 bases spanning the gap. The CDR3 runs to 16 residues. CDR3: CATSDHRPQGYNEQFF. CDR3 DNA sequence: TGTGCCACCAGTGACCATCGGCCCCAGGGCTACAATGAGCAGTTCTTC.

The rearrangement links TRBV5-6 to TRBJ2-1; tentative D call: TRBD2 (5 bases). V was trimmed by 4 bases and J by 10 bases, leaving 9 bases between them. The CDR3 is 11 residues long. The germline V gene encodes CDR1 SGHDT and CDR2 YYEEEE. CDR3 in amino acids: CASSPGGEQFF. CDR3 in DNA: TGTGCCAGCAGCCCTGGAGGCGAGCAGTTCTTC.

This clone has just one count. The chain uses TRBV13 and TRBJ2-3, with a tentative D call TRBD2 (6 bases). This CDR3 contains 14 residues. The V gene's germline CDR1 is PRHDT and CDR2 FYEKMQ (reference sequence). V lost 4 bases and J 2 bases, leaving 10 bases between the germline ends. CDR3 loop: CASSWGVHTDTQYF. CDR3 sequence (DNA): TGTGCCAGCAGCTGGGGGGTCCACACAGATACGCAGTATTTT.

The chain links TRBV19 to TRBJ2-7, with 9 nucleotides matching TRBD1. CDR1 is LNHDA and CDR2 is SQIVND in the germline V gene (reference sequence). V trimming: 9 bases; J trimming: 0 bases; junction bases outside the gene matches: 9. The CDR3 runs 15 residues. CDR3: CARGEGTGISYEQYF. Here the CDR3 DNA reads TGTGCCAGGGGGGAAGGGACAGGGATCTCCTACGAGCAGTACTTC.

This sequence joins TRBV7-9 and TRBJ2-3; 9 bases are a match to TRBD2. V gave up 5 bases and J gave up 4 bases; unmatched junction bases: 10. The CDR3 is 16 residues long. Germline V gives CDR1 SEHNR, CDR2 FQNEAQ (reference sequence). The DNA for the CDR3 is TGTGCCAGCAGCACCTCTCGCGGGGGGGCCTCAGATACGCAGTATTTT. Translating it yields CASSTSRGGASDTQYF.

The chain recombines TRBV24-1 with TRBJ2-5; weak D call: TRBD2 (6 bases). V was trimmed by 6 bases and J by 0 bases, leaving 16 bases between them. From germline, CDR1 is KGHDR and CDR2 SFDVKD. This CDR3 comprises 16 residues. CDR3 nucleotide sequence: TGTGCCACCAGTCCCACGGGAGAGCGAAACCAAGAGACCCAGTACTTC. This gives the protein CATSPTGERNQETQYF.

The chain uses TRBV13 and TRBJ2-5; 8 nucleotides agree with TRBD1. This CDR3 comprises 15 residues. Trimming took 5 bases from V and 4 from J; bases not matched to a gene: 9. Germline V lookup: CDR1 PRHDT, CDR2 FYEKMQ (reference sequence). The CDR3 coding sequence is TGTGCCAGCAGCCATGGACAGGGTCGGGGAGAGACCCAGTACTTC. This encodes CASSHGQGRGETQYF.

This chain uses TRBV5-4 with TRBJ1-1; D is possibly TRBD1 (5 bases). Trimming cost V 1 base and J 6 bases, with 13 bases left between them. Germline V gene sequence: CDR1 SGHNT, CDR2 YYREEE (reference sequence). The CDR3 contains 14 residues. CDR3 residues: CASSLPQGLSEAFF. The CDR3 nucleotides read TGTGCCAGCAGCTTGCCCCAGGGATTATCTGAAGCTTTCTTT.

The V call is TRBV7-3, the J call TRBJ2-1, with 8 bases fitting TRBD2. Germline values: CDR1 SGHTA, CDR2 FQGTGA. The CDR3 extends over 16 amino acids. Unmatched junction bases numbered 7, after V lost 2 bases and J lost 4 bases. DNA of the CDR3: TGTGCCAGCAGCTTATGGAGCGGGAGTTCTTACAATGAGCAGTTCTTC. Amino acid sequence: CASSLWSGSSYNEQFF. Full variable domain (remainder filled in from reference TRBV7-3 and TRBJ2-1): GAGVSQTPSNKVTEKGKYVELRCDPISGHTALYWYRQSLGQGPEFLIYFQGTGAADDSGLPNDRFFAVRPEGSVSTLKIQRTERGDSAVYLCASSLWSGSSYNEQFFGPGTRLTVL.

This rearrangement joins TRBV25-1 to TRBJ2-7; D is possibly TRBD2 (6 bases). Germline values: CDR1 MGHDK, CDR2 SYGVNS. The CDR3 loop spans 11 amino acids. Trimming left V 11 bases short and J 0 bases short, with 8 bases between. As DNA, the CDR3 is TGTGCCTGCGGGGACTCCTACGAGCAGTACTTC. Protein sequence: CACGDSYEQYF.

The chain couples TRBV6-2 or TRBV6-3 to TRBJ2-3, with unresolved D. Germline CDR1 MNHEY, CDR2 SVGEGT. The CDR3 sequence is 13 residues long. V was shortened by 5 bases and J by 4 bases, with 10 bases between the two germline ends. The CDR3 spells CASSRLPPDTQYF. CDR3 coding DNA: TGTGCCAGCAGTCGACTTCCTCCAGATACGCAGTATTTT.

The chain carries TRBV14 and TRBJ1-3; no reliable D call. The CDR3 is 14 residues long. Trimming pared 6 bases from V and 6 bases from J, leaving 15 bases between. Germline CDR1 and CDR2: SGHDN and FVKESK. In nucleotides, the CDR3 is TGTGCCAGCAGTCGTAACTTCAGGCAAAACACCATATATTTT. Its translation: CASSRNFRQNTIYF.

The chain has TRBV7-9 and TRBJ2-2, with TRBD2 as a possible D gene (6 bases). Germline V gene sequence: CDR1 SEHNR, CDR2 FQNEAQ (reference sequence). The CDR3 has 15 amino acids. The V and J ends lost 5 bases and 6 bases respectively, with 16 bases between them. CDR3 sequence (DNA): TGTGCCAGCAGCCCTAGCTGGGGGGTCCCCGGGGAGCTGTTTTTT. It codes for CASSPSWGVPGELFF.

The gene calls are TRBV2 and TRBJ2-1, with 13 positions matching TRBD2. V was clipped by 4 bases and J by 7 bases; unmatched bases: 7. This CDR3 spans 16 amino acids. The germline V gene encodes CDR1 SNHLY and CDR2 FYNNEI. CDR3 DNA sequence: TGTGCCAGCAGTGGCCCGGGACTAGCGGGAATTAATGAGCAGTTCTTC. It codes for CASSGPGLAGINEQFF.